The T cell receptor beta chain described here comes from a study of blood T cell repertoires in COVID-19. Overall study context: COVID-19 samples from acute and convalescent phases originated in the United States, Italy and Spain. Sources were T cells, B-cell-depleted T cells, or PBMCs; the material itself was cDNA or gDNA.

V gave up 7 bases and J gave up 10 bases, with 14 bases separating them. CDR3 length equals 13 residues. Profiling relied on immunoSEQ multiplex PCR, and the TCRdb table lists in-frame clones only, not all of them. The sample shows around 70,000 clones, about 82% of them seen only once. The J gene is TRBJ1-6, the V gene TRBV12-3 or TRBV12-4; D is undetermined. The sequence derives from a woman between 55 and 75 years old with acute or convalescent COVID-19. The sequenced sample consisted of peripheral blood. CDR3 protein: CASIREIGSPLHF. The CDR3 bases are TGTGCCAGCATCCGGGAAATAGGGTCACCCCTCCACTTT.